These T cell receptor beta chains were read from a single sample in a study of T cell responses to AZD1222 COVID-19 vaccine. This table comes from immunoSEQ multiplex PCR, and its TCRdb copy is limited to in-frame clones, with some not included. The table includes about 180,000 clones, 88% detected once. The sample consisted of peripheral blood, taken 28 days after the second AZD1222 dose. Source of these receptors: an adult who received the AZD1222 COVID-19 vaccine. CDR3s include the opening cysteine and the closing phenylalanine or tryptophan. Fields, in order: V gene, clone size, D gene, J gene, CDR3 protein, CDR3 DNA. A D gene is named only where the DNA matches it firmly. The listing skips clone size in some rows; elsewhere it reads once, few, many or a size class.

v_gene: TRBV6-5
abundance: NA
d_gene: TRBD1
j_gene: TRBJ1-2
CDR3aa: CASSYDRGLGYGYTF
CDR3nt: TGTGCCAGCAGTTACGACAGGGGGCTTGGCTATGGCTACACCTTC

v_gene: TRBV7-9
abundance: NA
d_gene: NA
j_gene: TRBJ1-1
CDR3aa: CASSSGFGFSEAFF
CDR3nt: TGTGCCAGCAGCTCAGGGTTCGGATTCTCTGAAGCTTTCTTT

v_gene: TRBV6-6
abundance: NA
d_gene: NA
j_gene: TRBJ1-1
CDR3aa: CASRIRGTAEAFF
CDR3nt: TGTGCCAGCAGGATCAGGGGCACGGCTGAAGCTTTCTTT

v_gene: TRBV11-2
abundance: NA
d_gene: NA
j_gene: TRBJ1-5
CDR3aa: CASSLGARNHQPQHF
CDR3nt: TGTGCCAGCAGCTTGGGGGCTCGAAACCATCAGCCCCAGCATTTT

v_gene: TRBV3-1/TRBV3-2
abundance: NA
d_gene: NA
j_gene: TRBJ1-4
CDR3aa: CASSQDRVGNEKLFF
CDR3nt: TGTGCCAGCAGCCAAGACAGGGTGGGGAATGAAAAACTGTTTTTT

v_gene: TRBV6-5
abundance: NA
d_gene: NA
j_gene: TRBJ2-7
CDR3aa: CASSVITYEQYF
CDR3nt: TGTGCCAGCAGCGTCATAACCTACGAGCAGTACTTC

v_gene: TRBV19
abundance: few
d_gene: NA
j_gene: TRBJ2-5
CDR3aa: CASTGSYQETQYF
CDR3nt: TGTGCCAGTACCGGCAGTTACCAAGAGACCCAGTACTTC

v_gene: TRBV10-3
abundance: NA
d_gene: NA
j_gene: TRBJ2-1
CDR3aa: CAISDAGPHNEQFF
CDR3nt: TGTGCCATCAGTGATGCGGGACCTCACAATGAGCAGTTCTTC

v_gene: TRBV4-1
abundance: NA
d_gene: TRBD2
j_gene: TRBJ2-5
CDR3aa: CASSQTTSGKETQYF
CDR3nt: TGCGCCAGCAGCCAAACTACTAGCGGGAAAGAGACCCAGTACTTC

v_gene: TRBV6-5
abundance: NA
d_gene: NA
j_gene: TRBJ2-7
CDR3aa: CASSLREGAPYEQYF
CDR3nt: TGTGCCAGCAGTCTCCGGGAGGGGGCTCCCTACGAGCAGTACTTC

v_gene: TRBV28
abundance: NA
d_gene: NA
j_gene: TRBJ1-1
CDR3aa: CASIPPQNTEAFF
CDR3nt: TGTGCCAGCATACCCCCCCAGAACACTGAAGCTTTCTTT

v_gene: TRBV28
abundance: NA
d_gene: NA
j_gene: TRBJ1-1
CDR3aa: CASSLMTTAEAFF
CDR3nt: TGTGCCAGCAGTTTAATGACGACGGCTGAAGCTTTCTTT

v_gene: TRBV5-1
abundance: NA
d_gene: NA
j_gene: TRBJ2-1
CDR3aa: CASSFAIRVHQEQFF
CDR3nt: TGCGCCAGCAGCTTCGCAATCCGGGTACACCAGGAGCAGTTCTTC

v_gene: TRBV6-2/TRBV6-3
abundance: NA
d_gene: TRBD2
j_gene: TRBJ2-7
CDR3aa: CASSWGGSSYEQYF
CDR3nt: TGTGCCAGCAGCTGGGGAGGGAGCTCCTACGAGCAGTACTTC

v_gene: TRBV19
abundance: NA
d_gene: NA
j_gene: TRBJ2-2
CDR3aa: CASSHRENTGELFF
CDR3nt: TGTGCCAGTAGCCACAGGGAGAACACCGGGGAGCTGTTTTTT

v_gene: TRBV5-1
abundance: NA
d_gene: TRBD2
j_gene: TRBJ2-7
CDR3aa: CASSLGTSGGTYEQYF
CDR3nt: TGCGCCAGCAGCTTGGGTACTAGCGGTGGGACTTACGAGCAGTACTTC

v_gene: TRBV5-4
abundance: NA
d_gene: NA
j_gene: TRBJ2-2
CDR3aa: CASSLTDTGELFF
CDR3nt: TGTGCCAGCAGCTTAACAGACACCGGGGAGCTGTTTTTT

v_gene: TRBV19
abundance: few
d_gene: NA
j_gene: TRBJ2-2
CDR3aa: CASSRYSNTGELFF
CDR3nt: TGTGCCAGTAGTAGGTACAGCAACACCGGGGAGCTGTTTTTT

v_gene: TRBV4-1
abundance: NA
d_gene: TRBD1
j_gene: TRBJ1-2
CDR3aa: CASSQVVTGQVGYTF
CDR3nt: TGCGCCAGCAGCCAAGTTGTCACTGGACAGGTTGGCTACACCTTC

v_gene: TRBV19
abundance: NA
d_gene: NA
j_gene: TRBJ1-6
CDR3aa: CASRPSQSSYNSPLHF
CDR3nt: TGTGCCTCTCGCCCCTCACAAAGCTCCTATAATTCACCCCTCCACTTT

v_gene: TRBV7-3
abundance: once
d_gene: NA
j_gene: TRBJ2-1
CDR3aa: CASSPGGYNEQFF
CDR3nt: TGTGCCAGCAGCCCCGGGGGATACAATGAGCAGTTCTTC

v_gene: TRBV6-5
abundance: NA
d_gene: NA
j_gene: TRBJ1-1
CDR3aa: CASSYATANTEAFF
CDR3nt: TGTGCCAGCAGTTACGCGACAGCAAACACTGAAGCTTTCTTT

v_gene: TRBV5-1
abundance: NA
d_gene: NA
j_gene: TRBJ1-6
CDR3aa: CASSSESDQGKNSPLHF
CDR3nt: TGCGCCAGCAGCTCGGAAAGCGATCAGGGGAAGAATTCACCCCTCCACTTT

v_gene: TRBV9
abundance: once
d_gene: TRBD1
j_gene: TRBJ2-1
CDR3aa: CASSGGGQPSYNEQFF
CDR3nt: TGTGCCAGCAGCGGAGGGGGACAGCCCTCCTACAATGAGCAGTTCTTC

v_gene: TRBV6-2/TRBV6-3
abundance: NA
d_gene: NA
j_gene: TRBJ1-1
CDR3aa: CASSYYMNTEAFF
CDR3nt: TGTGCCAGCAGTTACTATATGAACACTGAAGCTTTCTTT

v_gene: TRBV15
abundance: NA
d_gene: NA
j_gene: TRBJ1-1
CDR3aa: CATSRPGPSFGTEAFF
CDR3nt: TGTGCCACCAGCAGACCGGGACCTTCGTTCGGCACTGAAGCTTTCTTT

v_gene: TRBV19
abundance: NA
d_gene: TRBD1
j_gene: TRBJ1-2
CDR3aa: CASTSGQGAFYGYTF
CDR3nt: TGTGCCAGTACTTCCGGACAGGGTGCCTTCTATGGCTACACCTTC

v_gene: TRBV7-9
abundance: NA
d_gene: NA
j_gene: TRBJ2-1
CDR3aa: CASSLEGSYEQFF
CDR3nt: TGTGCCAGCAGCCTAGAAGGGTCCTATGAGCAGTTCTTC

v_gene: TRBV7-3
abundance: NA
d_gene: TRBD2
j_gene: TRBJ2-1
CDR3aa: CASSSGTSGREQFF
CDR3nt: TGTGCCAGCAGCTCCGGGACTAGCGGAAGAGAGCAGTTCTTC

v_gene: TRBV5-4
abundance: NA
d_gene: NA
j_gene: TRBJ1-6
CDR3aa: CASSSDMGSPLHF
CDR3nt: TGTGCCAGCAGCTCGGACATGGGTTCACCCCTCCACTTT

v_gene: TRBV11-2
abundance: NA
d_gene: NA
j_gene: TRBJ1-4
CDR3aa: CASSFRGVGNEKLFF
CDR3nt: TGTGCCAGCAGCTTTCGGGGGGTGGGTAATGAAAAACTGTTTTTT

v_gene: TRBV30
abundance: NA
d_gene: TRBD1
j_gene: TRBJ2-3
CDR3aa: CAWSRTGSSTDTQYF
CDR3nt: TGTGCCTGGAGCCGGACAGGGTCTAGCACAGATACGCAGTATTTT

v_gene: TRBV7-6
abundance: NA
d_gene: TRBD1
j_gene: TRBJ1-3
CDR3aa: CASSLSNALGTGPGNTIYF
CDR3nt: TGTGCCAGCAGCTTAAGCAACGCCTTAGGGACAGGGCCTGGAAACACCATATATTTT

v_gene: TRBV3-1/TRBV3-2
abundance: NA
d_gene: TRBD1
j_gene: TRBJ1-2
CDR3aa: CASSSPDRGHYGYTF
CDR3nt: TGTGCCAGCAGCTCACCTGACAGGGGTCACTATGGCTACACCTTC

v_gene: TRBV9
abundance: NA
d_gene: NA
j_gene: TRBJ1-4
CDR3aa: CASSVSSATNEKLFF
CDR3nt: TGTGCCAGCAGCGTAAGCAGTGCAACTAATGAAAAACTGTTTTTT

v_gene: TRBV5-1
abundance: NA
d_gene: NA
j_gene: TRBJ2-3
CDR3aa: CASSPVWGGATSTDTQYF
CDR3nt: TGCGCCAGCAGCCCGGTGTGGGGGGGCGCGACTAGCACAGATACGCAGTATTTT

v_gene: TRBV7-2
abundance: once
d_gene: NA
j_gene: TRBJ2-5
CDR3aa: CASSLALSRGREETQYF
CDR3nt: TGTGCCAGCAGCTTAGCGCTAAGTAGGGGACGGGAAGAGACCCAGTACTTC

v_gene: TRBV7-9
abundance: NA
d_gene: TRBD2
j_gene: TRBJ2-7
CDR3aa: CASSLYPSGSSYEQYF
CDR3nt: TGTGCCAGCAGCTTATATCCTAGCGGGTCCTCCTACGAGCAGTACTTC

v_gene: TRBV7-8
abundance: NA
d_gene: NA
j_gene: TRBJ1-2
CDR3aa: CASSTGTDYYGYTF
CDR3nt: TGTGCCAGCAGCACAGGGACGGATTACTATGGCTACACCTTC

v_gene: TRBV7-6
abundance: NA
d_gene: TRBD1
j_gene: TRBJ1-4
CDR3aa: CASSLGSIGTGGEKLFF
CDR3nt: TGTGCCAGCAGCTTAGGGTCCATAGGGACAGGGGGTGAAAAACTGTTTTTT